This T cell receptor (beta chain) was captured in a study of STAT5B mutations in CD4+ large granular lymphocyte leukemia. Study findings and constraints: Roughly 27% of private leukemic clonotypes occurred rarely in other patients' non-leukemic repertoires.

The repertoire was sequenced with immunoSEQ multiplex PCR; TCRdb's copy has only in-frame clones and lacks some. The sample records 30,000 to 40,000 clones, about 91% being singletons. This clone was observed a few times. Its antigen remains unidentified. The CDR3 loop spans 16 amino acids. With V trimmed by 0 bases and J by 10 bases, 6 bases remained unmatched. Germline V lookup: CDR1 KGHSH, CDR2 LQKENI. The TCR comes from a human donor in good health. The specimen was CD4+ T cells from blood buffy coats. The chain links TRBV18 to TRBJ2-1; 13 bases are shared with TRBD2. Written as DNA, the CDR3 is TGTGCCAGCTCACCACCGGGGACTAGCGGGATTGGGGAGCAGTTCTTC. Translated: CASSPPGTSGIGEQFF. Full variable domain (outside the CDR3, taken from reference TRBV18 and TRBJ2-1): NAGVMQNPRHLVRRRGQEARLRCSPMKGHSHVYWYRQLPEEGLKFMVYLQKENIIDESGMPKERFSAEFPKEGPSILRIQQVVRGDSAAYFCASSPPGTSGIGEQFFGPGTRLTVL.